This T cell receptor (beta chain) was retrieved from a study of T-cell reconstitution after alpha-beta-depleted transplantation in children. This clonotype was seen repeatedly, ten times or more. Unique molecular identifiers were used in preparing the TCRbeta library. MiXCR was run by TCRdb on the PCR reads, yielding one entry per CDR3 protein. The sample holds roughly 45,000 distinct CDR3 sequences; about 10% are singletons and the top ten take 27%. This clonotype originated in a male patient aged 2 to 9 who had a stem cell transplant for chronic granulomatous disease, so the T cells may come from the graft donor. This specimen was PBMCs, mostly from graft donor cells, taken 60 days after TCRalphabeta/CD19-depleted stem cell transplant.

The CDR3 DNA is TGTGCCAGCAGCAGGGGCTCTACAGATACGCAGTATTTT. As protein: CASSRGSTDTQYF. This chain links TRBV7-3 with TRBJ2-3; D might be TRBD1 (5 bases). This CDR3 has 13 amino acids. V was clipped by 5 bases and J by 3 bases, with 9 bases between them. Germline V gene sequence: CDR1 SGHTA, CDR2 FQGTGA. Drawing the rest from reference TRBV7-3 and TRBJ2-3, the complete variable domain is GAGVSQTPSNKVTEKGKYVELRCDPISGHTALYWYRQSLGQGPEFLIYFQGTGAADDSGLPNDRFFAVRPEGSVSTLKIQRTERGDSAVYLCASSRGSTDTQYFGPGTRLTVL.